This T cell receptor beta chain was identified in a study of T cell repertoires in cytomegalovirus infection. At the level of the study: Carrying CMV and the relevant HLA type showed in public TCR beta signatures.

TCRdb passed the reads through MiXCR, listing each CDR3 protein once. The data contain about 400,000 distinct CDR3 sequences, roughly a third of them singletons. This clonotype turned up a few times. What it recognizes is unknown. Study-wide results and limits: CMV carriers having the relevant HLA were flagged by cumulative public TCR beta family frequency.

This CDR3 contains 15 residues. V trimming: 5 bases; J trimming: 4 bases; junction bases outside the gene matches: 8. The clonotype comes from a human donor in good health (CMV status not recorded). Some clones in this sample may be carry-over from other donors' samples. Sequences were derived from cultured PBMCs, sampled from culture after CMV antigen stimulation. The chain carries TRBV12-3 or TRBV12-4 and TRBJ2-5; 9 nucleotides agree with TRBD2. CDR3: CASSALAGVRETQYF. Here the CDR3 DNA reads TGTGCCAGCAGTGCGTTAGCGGGAGTGAGAGAGACCCAGTACTTC.